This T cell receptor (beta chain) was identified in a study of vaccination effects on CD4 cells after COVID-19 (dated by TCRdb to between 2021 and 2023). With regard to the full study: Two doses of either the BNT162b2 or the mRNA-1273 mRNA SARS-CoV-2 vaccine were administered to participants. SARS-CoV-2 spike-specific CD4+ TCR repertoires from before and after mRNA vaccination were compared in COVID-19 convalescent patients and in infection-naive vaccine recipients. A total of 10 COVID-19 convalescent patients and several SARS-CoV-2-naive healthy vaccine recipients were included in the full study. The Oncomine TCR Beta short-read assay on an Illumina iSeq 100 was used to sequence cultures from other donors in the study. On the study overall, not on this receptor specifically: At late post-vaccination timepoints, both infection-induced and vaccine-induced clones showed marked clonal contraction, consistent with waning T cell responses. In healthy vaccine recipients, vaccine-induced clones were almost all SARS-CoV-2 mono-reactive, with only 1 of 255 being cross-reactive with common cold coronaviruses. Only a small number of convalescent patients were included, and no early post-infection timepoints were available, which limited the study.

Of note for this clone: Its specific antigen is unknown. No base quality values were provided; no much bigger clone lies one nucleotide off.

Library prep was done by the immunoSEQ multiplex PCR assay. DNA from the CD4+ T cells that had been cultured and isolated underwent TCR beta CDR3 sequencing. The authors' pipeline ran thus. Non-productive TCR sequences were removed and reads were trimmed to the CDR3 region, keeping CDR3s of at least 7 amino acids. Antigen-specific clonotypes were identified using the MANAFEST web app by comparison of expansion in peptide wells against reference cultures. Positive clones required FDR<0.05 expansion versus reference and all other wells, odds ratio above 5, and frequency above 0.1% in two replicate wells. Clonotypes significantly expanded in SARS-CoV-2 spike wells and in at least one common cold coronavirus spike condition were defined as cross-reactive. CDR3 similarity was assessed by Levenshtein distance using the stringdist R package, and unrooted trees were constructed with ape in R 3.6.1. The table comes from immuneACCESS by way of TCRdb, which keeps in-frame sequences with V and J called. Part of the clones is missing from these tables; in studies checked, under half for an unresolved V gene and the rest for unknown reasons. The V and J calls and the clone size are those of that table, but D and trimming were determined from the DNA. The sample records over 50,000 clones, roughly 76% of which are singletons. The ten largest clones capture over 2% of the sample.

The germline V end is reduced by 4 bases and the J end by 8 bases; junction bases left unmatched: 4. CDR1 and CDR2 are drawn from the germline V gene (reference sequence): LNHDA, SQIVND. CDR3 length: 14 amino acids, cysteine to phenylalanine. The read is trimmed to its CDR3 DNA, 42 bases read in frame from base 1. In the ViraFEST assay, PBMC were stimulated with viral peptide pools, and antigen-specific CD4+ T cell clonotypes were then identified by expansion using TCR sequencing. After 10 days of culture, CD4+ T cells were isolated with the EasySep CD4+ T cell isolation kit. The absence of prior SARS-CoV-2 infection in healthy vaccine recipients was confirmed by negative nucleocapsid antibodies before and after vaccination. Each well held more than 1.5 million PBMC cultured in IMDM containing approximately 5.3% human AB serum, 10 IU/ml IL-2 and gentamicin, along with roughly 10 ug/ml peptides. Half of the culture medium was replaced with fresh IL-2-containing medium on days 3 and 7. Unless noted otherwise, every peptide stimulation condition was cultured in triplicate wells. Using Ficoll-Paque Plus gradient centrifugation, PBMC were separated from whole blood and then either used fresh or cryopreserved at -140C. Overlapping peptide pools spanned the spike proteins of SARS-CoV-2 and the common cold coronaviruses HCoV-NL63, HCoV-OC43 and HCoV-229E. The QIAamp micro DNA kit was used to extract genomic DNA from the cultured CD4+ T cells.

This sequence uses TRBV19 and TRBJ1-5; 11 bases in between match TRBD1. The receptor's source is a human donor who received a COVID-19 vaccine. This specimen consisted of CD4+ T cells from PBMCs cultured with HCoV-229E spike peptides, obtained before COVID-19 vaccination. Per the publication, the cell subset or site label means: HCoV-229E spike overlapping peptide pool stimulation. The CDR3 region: CASSTDRGLKPQHF. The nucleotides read TGTGCCAGTAGTACGGACAGGGGGCTCAAGCCCCAGCATTTT.